The present T cell receptor (beta chain) was sequenced within a study of T-cell reconstitution after alpha-beta-depleted transplantation in children. This clonotype was seen a few times. The V gene's germline CDR1 is SGHDN and CDR2 FVKESK. The CDR3 contains 13 residues. V was clipped by 0 bases and J by 6 bases, with 8 bases between them. The TCRbeta library incorporated unique molecular identifiers. TCRdb reanalysed the PCR reads using MiXCR and keeps one entry per CDR3 protein. The top ten clones hold 4% of a sample with around 600,000 distinct CDR3 sequences, roughly a tenth of them seen once. J is TRBJ2-5 and V is TRBV14; D is ambiguous. Here the sequenced sample was PBMCs from the stem cell graft donor, taken from the stem cell graft. This receptor was taken from a human donor who donated a stem cell graft to a child with acute myeloid leukemia. The CDR3 here is CASSQDAPQTQYF. The CDR3 bases are TGTGCCAGCAGCCAAGATGCACCCCAGACCCAGTACTTC.